The source of this T cell receptor beta chain is a study of cytomegalovirus exposure and HLA in healthy donors. A note on this clone: The antigen is unknown.

Germline V CDR1 and CDR2: SGHNT, YYREEE (reference sequence). The CDR3 is 14 residues long. The J segment lost 2 bases and the V segment lost 3 bases, leaving 3 bases of the junction unmatched. A multiplex PCR was run with 60 Vbeta primers and 13 Jbeta primers. TCRdb's copy holds only in-frame clones and misses some; the assay was immunoSEQ multiplex PCR. The table shows about 140,000 clones, with 60% to 85% occurring only once. Study-level findings and limits: Association of 16,951 TCR beta sequences with HLA alleles was found at 0.05 false discovery rate in a later analysis. TCR sequences were mostly rare, though some public TCRs occurred in many donors. Sequencing probably produced one cluster of sequence variants that were highly shared.

The gene calls are TRBV5-4 and TRBJ2-5, with TRBD1 matching 8 bases. The sequenced material came from PBMCs. This clonotype was obtained from a male donor in good health and CMV-seronegative. CDR3 bases: TGTGCCAGCAGCTCTCGACAGGGGCAAGAGACCCAGTACTTC. Residues: CASSSRQGQETQYF.